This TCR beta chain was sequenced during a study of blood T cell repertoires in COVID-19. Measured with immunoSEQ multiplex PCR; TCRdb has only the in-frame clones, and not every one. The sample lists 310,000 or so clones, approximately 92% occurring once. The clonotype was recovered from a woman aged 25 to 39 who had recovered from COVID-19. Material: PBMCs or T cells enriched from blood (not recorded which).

This CDR3 reads CAIRTSGYNEQFF. The CDR3 DNA follows: TGTGCCATTAGGACTAGCGGGTACAATGAGCAGTTCTTC. The chain combines TRBV10-3 with TRBJ2-1, with 11 bases lining up with TRBD2. From germline, CDR1 is ENHRY and CDR2 SYGVKD. The CDR3 sequence is 13 residues long. V shed 9 bases and J 4 bases; nucleotides not matched to a gene: 2.